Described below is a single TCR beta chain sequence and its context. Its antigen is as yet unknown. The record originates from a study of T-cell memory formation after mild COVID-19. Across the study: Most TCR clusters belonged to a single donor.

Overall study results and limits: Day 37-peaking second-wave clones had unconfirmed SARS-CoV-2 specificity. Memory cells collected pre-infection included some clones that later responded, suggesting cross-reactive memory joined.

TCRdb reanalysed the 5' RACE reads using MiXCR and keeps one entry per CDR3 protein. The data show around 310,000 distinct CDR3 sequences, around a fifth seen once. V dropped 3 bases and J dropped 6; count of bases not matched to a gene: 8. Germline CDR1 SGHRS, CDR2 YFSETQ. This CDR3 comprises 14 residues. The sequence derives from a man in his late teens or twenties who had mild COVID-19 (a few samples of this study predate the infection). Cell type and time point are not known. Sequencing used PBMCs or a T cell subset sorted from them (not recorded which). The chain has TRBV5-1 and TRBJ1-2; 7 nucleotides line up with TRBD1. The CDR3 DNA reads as TGCGCCAGCAGCTCCTCACAGGGGTATGATGGCTACACCTTC. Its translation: CASSSSQGYDGYTF.